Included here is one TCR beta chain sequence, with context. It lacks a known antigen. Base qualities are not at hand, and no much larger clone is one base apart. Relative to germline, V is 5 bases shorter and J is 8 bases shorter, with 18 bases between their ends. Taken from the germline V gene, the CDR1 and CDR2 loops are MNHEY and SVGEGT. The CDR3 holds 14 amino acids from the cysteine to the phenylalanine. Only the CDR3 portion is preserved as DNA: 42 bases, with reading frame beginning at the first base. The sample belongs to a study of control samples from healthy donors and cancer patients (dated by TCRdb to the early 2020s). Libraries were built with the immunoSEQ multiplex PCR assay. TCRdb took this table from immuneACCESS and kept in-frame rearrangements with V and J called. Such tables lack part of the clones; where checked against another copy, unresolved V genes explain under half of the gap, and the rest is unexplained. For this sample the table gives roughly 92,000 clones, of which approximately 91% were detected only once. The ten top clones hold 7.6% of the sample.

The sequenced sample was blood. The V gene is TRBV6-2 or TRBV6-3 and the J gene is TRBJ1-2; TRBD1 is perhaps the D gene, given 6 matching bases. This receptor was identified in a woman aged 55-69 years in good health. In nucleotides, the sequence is TGTGCCAGCAGTCTCAGACAGGACGTCGGGGGCTACACCTTC. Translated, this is CASSLRQDVGGYTF.